The TCR beta chain described here comes from a study of cytomegalovirus exposure and HLA in healthy donors. CDR3 length: 18 amino acids. Germline V gene data show CDR1 as ENHRY and CDR2 as SYGVKD. Between the trimmed V and J ends, which lost 2 bases and 0 bases, there was a span of 19 bases. Libraries were prepared by immunoSEQ multiplex PCR; TCRdb keeps only in-frame clonotypes and omits some of them. The data hold 200,000 to 250,000 clones, with roughly 84% observed a single time. This chain connects TRBV10-3 to TRBJ1-1, with D hard to call. The sequence was obtained from a woman aged 18-29 years in good health and CMV-seropositive. The sample consisted of PBMCs. CDR3 sequence (DNA): TGTGCCATCAGTGAGCCCCAGGATTCAGAGCTCATGAACACTGAAGCTTTCTTT. Encoded protein: CAISEPQDSELMNTEAFF.